Reported below is one T cell receptor beta chain. Its specificity is unknown. Method: immunoSEQ multiplex PCR; TCRdb's copy keeps in-frame clones and lacks some. The data show roughly 250,000 clones, 80% to 85% seen once. Thawed PBMCs were FACS-sorted into unstimulated CD4+CD25+CD127- regulatory T cells, CD4+CD25- non-regulatory cells, CD4 and CD8 cells. CDR3 length: 15 residues. The data stem from a study of Tregs in tolerant kidney transplant recipients. General study results and limits: Biological reproducibility was not directly addressed, but technical replication error appeared minimal. Few patients were studied, so findings need validation in larger groups. Tregs expanded with activated donor B cells seemed most donor-specific.

This chain links TRBV21-1 with TRBJ2-1; TRBD2, as called in the table, went unchecked against the DNA. TRBV21-1 is an annotated pseudogene. Sequencing was done on a sample of CD4+ T cells from blood. The source of this sequence is a human donor in good health. The CDR3 region has the DNA TGTGCCAGCAGCAAACTAGCGGGAGATAGCAATGAGCAGTTCTTC. Translating it yields CASSKLAGDSNEQFF.